The sequence of this T cell receptor (beta chain) was determined in a study of blood T cell repertoires in COVID-19. The J segment lost 1 base and the V segment lost 5 bases, leaving 4 bases of the junction unmatched. This CDR3 contains 14 residues. The germline gives CDR1 MDHEN, CDR2 SYDVKM. Enrolment of Seattle patients took place during active infection, and they were followed longitudinally. Assay used: immunoSEQ multiplex PCR; TCRdb lists only in-frame clones, some missing. The sample records roughly 70,000 clones, less than 95% being singletons. Sequencing used peripheral blood. This chain connects TRBV28 to TRBJ1-2; 7 nucleotides align to TRBD1. The TCR was taken from a man aged 50 to 60 with COVID-19, enrolled during active disease. CDR3 region: CASSGQDLNYGYTF. In nucleotides, the CDR3 is TGTGCCAGCAGTGGACAGGACCTTAACTATGGCTACACCTTC.